The rows below give T cell receptor beta chains drawn from one sample of a study of OX40 agonist ivuxolimab in advanced cancers. Data came from immunoSEQ multiplex PCR; TCRdb stores just in-frame clones and leaves some out. The data hold about 48,000 clones, with approximately 79% observed a single time. The sequenced sample was CD4+ or CD8+ T cells sorted from blood, obtained in a trial of the OX40 agonist ivuxolimab. The receptors originated from an adult with an advanced solid tumor such as melanoma, head and neck, liver or kidney cancer. The CDR3 runs from the conserved cysteine through the conserved F or W. A D gene is named only where the DNA matches it firmly. For some rows the clone size is stated as once, few or many, or as a class when expanded; others skip it.

NA,TRBJ1-3,TRBV7-8,TRBD1,CASSRQGGTGNTIYF,TGTGCCAGCAGCCGACAGGGGGGGACTGGAAACACCATATATTTT
NA,TRBJ1-6,TRBV5-4,NA,CASSPPQGGTYNSPLHF,TGTGCCAGCAGCCCGCCCCAGGGCGGGACCTATAATTCACCCCTCCACTTT
once,TRBJ2-1,TRBV5-1,NA,CASSRPPAVTGEFDNEQFF,TGCGCCAGCAGCCGGCCCCCAGCAGTAACCGGGGAGTTCGACAATGAGCAGTTCTTC
NA,TRBJ2-7,TRBV4-1,TRBD1,CASSQETGGSPYEQYF,TGCGCCAGCAGCCAGGAGACAGGGGGAAGCCCCTACGAGCAGTACTTC
NA,TRBJ1-5,TRBV19,NA,CASTRTPKGYSNQPQHF,TGTGCCAGTACAAGGACTCCGAAAGGATATAGCAATCAGCCCCAGCATTTT
NA,TRBJ2-1,TRBV9,TRBD2,CASSVSSGGTEEQFF,TGTGCCAGCAGCGTCTCCAGCGGGGGGACAGAGGAGCAGTTCTTC
NA,TRBJ1-1,TRBV2,NA,CASSGGGRNTEAFF,TGTGCCAGCAGTGGGGGAGGGCGGAACACTGAAGCTTTCTTT
once,TRBJ1-5,TRBV11-2,NA,CASSYLRGNQPQHF,TGTGCCAGCAGCTACCTCAGGGGCAATCAGCCCCAGCATTTT
NA,TRBJ2-3,TRBV19,TRBD2,CASSRRGLAETDTQYF,TGTGCCAGTAGTAGGAGGGGACTAGCGGAGACAGATACGCAGTATTTT
few,TRBJ1-5,TRBV7-2,NA,CASSLEGGSPQHF,TGTGCCAGCAGCTTAGAGGGGGGGAGTCCCCAGCATTTT
few,TRBJ2-3,TRBV7-2,TRBD2,CASSAGGAGVYTDTQYF,TGTGCCAGCAGCGCGGGGGGAGCGGGGGTCTACACAGATACGCAGTATTTT
NA,TRBJ1-1,TRBV7-9,TRBD1,CASRNSQGSTEAFF,TGTGCCAGCAGAAATTCACAGGGGAGCACTGAAGCTTTCTTT
NA,TRBJ1-3,TRBV9,NA,CASSAPGGAGGNTIYF,TGTGCCAGCAGCGCCCCGGGGGGGGCAGGAGGAAACACCATATATTTT
NA,TRBJ1-4,TRBV5-1,NA,CASSARGGNEKLFF,TGCGCCAGCAGCGCCCGGGGGGGAAATGAAAAACTGTTTTTT
NA,TRBJ2-5,TRBV7-8,NA,CASSLRSAVQETQYF,TGTGCCAGCAGCTTAAGGTCGGCAGTCCAAGAGACCCAGTACTTC
NA,TRBJ2-1,TRBV7-9,TRBD1,CASSSSDRDEQFF,TGTGCCAGCAGCTCATCAGACAGGGATGAGCAGTTCTTC
NA,TRBJ1-3,TRBV6-1,NA,CASSEQGTNSGNTIYF,TGTGCCAGCAGTGAACAGGGAACCAACTCTGGAAACACCATATATTTT
few,TRBJ2-2,TRBV5-1,NA,CASSSVKGTGELFF,TGCGCCAGCAGCTCCGTTAAGGGGACCGGGGAGCTGTTTTTT
NA,TRBJ2-5,TRBV5-1,NA,CASSLTRGQETQYF,TGCGCCAGCAGCTTGACTAGGGGTCAAGAGACCCAGTACTTC
NA,TRBJ1-2,TRBV6-5,NA,CASSYGGALGYTF,TGTGCCAGCAGCTACGGGGGGGCCCTCGGCTACACCTTC
NA,TRBJ1-2,TRBV7-9,NA,CASSPTVREPNYGYTF,TGTGCCAGCAGCCCAACGGTAAGGGAACCAAACTATGGCTACACCTTC
NA,TRBJ1-2,TRBV19,NA,CASRIGENYGYTF,TGTGCCAGTAGGATAGGGGAAAACTATGGCTACACCTTC
NA,TRBJ2-3,TRBV11-3,NA,CASSLGGLSTDTQYF,TGTGCCAGCAGTCTAGGGGGGCTAAGCACAGATACGCAGTATTTT
NA,TRBJ1-5,TRBV4-1,NA,CASSQAGTNQPQHF,TGCGCCAGCAGCCAAGCCGGCACAAATCAGCCCCAGCATTTT
NA,TRBJ2-7,TRBV11-2,TRBD1,CASSFSDRASYEQYF,TGTGCCAGCAGCTTTTCCGACAGGGCCTCCTACGAGCAGTACTTC
few,TRBJ1-1,TRBV29-1,NA,CTVEGITEAFF,TGCACCGTGGAAGGAATCACTGAAGCTTTCTTT
few,TRBJ2-7,TRBV6-5,NA,CASSYSRGYEQYF,TGTGCCAGCAGTTACTCAAGGGGCTACGAGCAGTACTTC
once,TRBJ2-7,TRBV27,NA,CASSFGAELSYEQYF,TGTGCCAGCAGTTTCGGGGCAGAGCTATCCTACGAGCAGTACTTC
NA,TRBJ1-1,TRBV5-5,TRBD1,CASSLAGTANTEAFF,TGTGCCAGCAGCTTGGCTGGGACAGCGAACACTGAAGCTTTCTTT
NA,TRBJ2-6,TRBV28,NA,CASSSPPGANVLTF,TGTGCCAGCAGTTCGCCTCCTGGGGCCAACGTCCTGACTTTC
NA,TRBJ2-1,TRBV5-1,TRBD2,CASSPQPSGSSYNEQFF,TGCGCCAGCAGCCCGCAACCTAGCGGGAGCTCCTACAATGAGCAGTTCTTC
NA,TRBJ1-4,TRBV4-2,NA,CASSQDPGRAREKLFF,TGTGCCAGCAGCCAAGATCCGGGCAGGGCTCGGGAAAAACTGTTTTTT
NA,TRBJ1-2,TRBV29-1,TRBD1,CSVEAGGYGYTF,TGCAGCGTTGAGGCAGGGGGTTATGGCTACACCTTC
few,TRBJ1-2,TRBV14,NA,CASSPDRSRGLYGYTF,TGTGCCAGCAGCCCGGACCGGAGTCGGGGTCTCTATGGCTACACCTTC
NA,TRBJ1-5,TRBV19,TRBD1,CASSLSRGQNNQPQHF,TGTGCCAGTAGTCTTAGTAGGGGACAGAACAATCAGCCCCAGCATTTT
NA,TRBJ2-7,TRBV5-1,TRBD1,CASSLDRGVEQYF,TGCGCCAGCAGCTTGGACAGGGGGGTCGAGCAGTACTTC
NA,TRBJ2-1,TRBV5-1,NA,CASSSAGGAGERYEQFF,TGCGCCAGCAGCTCCGCAGGGGGCGCGGGAGAAAGGTATGAGCAGTTCTTC
NA,TRBJ2-4,TRBV25-1,NA,CASSESGAKNIQYF,TGTGCCAGCAGTGAATCAGGGGCAAAAAACATTCAGTACTTC
few,TRBJ2-2,TRBV10-3,NA,CAISEYTGQGGELFF,TGTGCCATCAGTGAGTACACAGGTCAAGGCGGGGAGCTGTTTTTT
NA,TRBJ1-2,TRBV9,TRBD1,CASSVQGFGYTF,TGTGCCAGCAGTGTACAGGGGTTTGGCTACACCTTC
NA,TRBJ1-2,TRBV6-6,NA,CASSYSQGPYGYTF,TGTGCCAGCAGTTACTCCCAGGGCCCCTATGGCTACACCTTC
once,TRBJ2-3,TRBV6-1,TRBD1,CASKGQFPTDTQYF,TGTGCCAGCAAGGGACAGTTCCCCACAGATACGCAGTATTTT
NA,TRBJ2-2,TRBV11-3,NA,CASSLPRGELFF,TGTGCCAGCAGCCTTCCGCGGGGGGAGCTGTTTTTT
NA,TRBJ2-2,TRBV19,TRBD1,CASGETGTGMTGELFF,TGTGCCAGTGGGGAAACCGGGACAGGGATGACCGGGGAGCTGTTTTTT
NA,TRBJ1-5,TRBV6-5,NA,CASSYRSTNQPQHF,TGTGCCAGCAGTTACCGATCTACCAATCAGCCCCAGCATTTT
NA,TRBJ1-1,TRBV12-2,NA,CASRPVPRLMNTEAFF,TGTGCAAGTCGCCCCGTCCCCAGGCTAATGAACACTGAAGCTTTCTTT
NA,TRBJ1-1,TRBV7-9,NA,CASSLAGTGTEAFF,TGTGCCAGCAGCTTAGCGGGGACTGGTACTGAAGCTTTCTTT
NA,TRBJ2-5,TRBV2,TRBD1,CASALWDRVMETQYF,TGTGCCAGCGCTTTGTGGGACAGGGTGATGGAGACCCAGTACTTC
NA,TRBJ1-2,TRBV14,NA,CASSQMGGSGYTF,TGTGCCAGCAGCCAGATGGGAGGCTCAGGCTACACCTTC
NA,TRBJ1-1,TRBV7-2,TRBD1,CASSSLDRGRTEAFF,TGTGCCAGCAGCTCCCTGGACAGGGGAAGGACTGAAGCTTTCTTT
NA,TRBJ1-2,TRBV5-1,TRBD1,CASSLLQPGTGLYGYTF,TGCGCCAGCAGCTTATTGCAACCCGGGACAGGGCTCTATGGCTACACCTTC
NA,TRBJ2-1,TRBV4-3,TRBD1,CASSQELGGQFFHEQFF,TGCGCCAGCAGCCAGGAACTTGGGGGACAGTTTTTTCATGAGCAGTTCTTC